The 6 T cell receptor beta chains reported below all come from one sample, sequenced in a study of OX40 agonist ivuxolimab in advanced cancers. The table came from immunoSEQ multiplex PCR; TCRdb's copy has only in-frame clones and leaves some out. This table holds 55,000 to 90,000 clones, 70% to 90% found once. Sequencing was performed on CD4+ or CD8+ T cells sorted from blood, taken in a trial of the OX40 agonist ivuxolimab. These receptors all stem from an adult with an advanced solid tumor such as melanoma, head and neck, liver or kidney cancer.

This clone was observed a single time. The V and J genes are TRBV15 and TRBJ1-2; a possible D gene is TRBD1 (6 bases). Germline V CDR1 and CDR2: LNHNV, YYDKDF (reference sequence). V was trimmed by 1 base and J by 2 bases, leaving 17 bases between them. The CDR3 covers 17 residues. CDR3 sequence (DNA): TGTGCCACCAGCAGAGGGACCGGGACACCAACCAACTATGGCTACACCTTC. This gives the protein CATSRGTGTPTNYGYTF. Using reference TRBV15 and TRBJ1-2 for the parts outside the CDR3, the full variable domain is DAMVIQNPRYQVTQFGKPVTLSCSQTLNHNVMYWYQQKSSQAPKLLFHYYDKDFNNEADTPDNFQSRRPNTSFCFLDIRSPGLGDTAMYLCATSRGTGTPTNYGYTFGSGTRLTVV.

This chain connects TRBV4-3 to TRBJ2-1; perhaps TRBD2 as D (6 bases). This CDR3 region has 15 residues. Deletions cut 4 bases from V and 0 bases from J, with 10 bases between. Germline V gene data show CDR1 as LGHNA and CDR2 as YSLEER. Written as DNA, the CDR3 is TGCGCCAGCAGCCGAGACGGGAGCTCCTACAATGAGCAGTTCTTC. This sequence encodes CASSRDGSSYNEQFF.

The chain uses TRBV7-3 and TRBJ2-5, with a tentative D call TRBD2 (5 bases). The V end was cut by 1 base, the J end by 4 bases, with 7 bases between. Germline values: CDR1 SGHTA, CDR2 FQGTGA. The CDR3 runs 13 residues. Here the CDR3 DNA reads TGTGCCAGCAGCTTAATGGCGGGAGAGACCCAGTACTTC. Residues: CASSLMAGETQYF.

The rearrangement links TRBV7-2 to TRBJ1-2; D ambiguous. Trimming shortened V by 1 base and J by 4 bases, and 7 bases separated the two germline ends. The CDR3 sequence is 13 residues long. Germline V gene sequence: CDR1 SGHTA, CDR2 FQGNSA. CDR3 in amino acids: CASSLDKVYGYTF. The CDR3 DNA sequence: TGTGCCAGCAGCTTAGATAAGGTCTATGGCTACACCTTC.

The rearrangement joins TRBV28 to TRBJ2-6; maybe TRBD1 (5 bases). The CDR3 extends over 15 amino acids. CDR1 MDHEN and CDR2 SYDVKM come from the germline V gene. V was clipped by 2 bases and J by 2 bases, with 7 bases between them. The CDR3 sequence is CASSLQGTGANVLTF. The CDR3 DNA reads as TGTGCCAGCAGTTTACAGGGAACTGGGGCCAACGTCCTGACTTTC.

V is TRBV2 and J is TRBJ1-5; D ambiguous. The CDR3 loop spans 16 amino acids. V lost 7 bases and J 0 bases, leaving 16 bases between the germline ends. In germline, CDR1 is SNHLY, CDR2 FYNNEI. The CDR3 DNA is TGTGCCAGCAACGAAGGGTTCAGGTCTAGCAATCAGCCCCAGCATTTT. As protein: CASNEGFRSSNQPQHF.